The 32 T cell receptor beta chains given below trace back to one sample, sequenced in a study of PD-L1 blockade in urothelial cancer. Libraries were prepared by immunoSEQ multiplex PCR; TCRdb keeps only in-frame clonotypes and omits some of them. Among 20,000 to 30,000 clones listed, 87% were seen once. Source: PBMCs, taken around atezolizumab (anti-PD-L1) treatment. All receptors derive from a middle-aged man with urothelial cancer.

The chain links TRBV4-3 to TRBJ2-4; D unclear. The CDR3 loop spans 13 amino acids. V was cut by 0 bases and J by 4 bases, with 4 bases left in between. CDR1 and CDR2 (germline): LGHNA, YSLEER. Here the CDR3 reads CASSQDRKNIQYF. The CDR3 region has the DNA TGCGCCAGCAGCCAAGACAGGAAAAACATTCAGTACTTC.

The gene calls are TRBV23-1 and TRBJ2-3; D perhaps matches TRBD1 (6 bases). TRBV23-1 carries the ORF label, with uncertain function. There are 18 residues in the CDR3. The V end was cut by 5 bases, the J end by 2 bases, with 23 bases between. The CDR3 is CASSCSQDRKGITDTQYF. The CDR3 DNA reads as TGCGCCAGCAGTTGTTCTCAGGACAGAAAAGGGATCACAGATACGCAGTATTTT.

The chain is built from TRBV25-1 and TRBJ2-3; weak D call: TRBD2 (6 bases). Looked up from germline, CDR1 is MGHDK and CDR2 is SYGVNS. Trimming stripped 1 base from V and 4 bases from J, with 21 bases between. The CDR3 loop spans 18 amino acids. The CDR3 loop reads CASSEWIPLTGESDTQYF. The CDR3 DNA follows: TGTGCCAGCAGTGAATGGATCCCCTTAACGGGGGAATCAGATACGCAGTATTTT.

This clone turned up a few times. The chain has TRBV7-2 and TRBJ2-1, with D perhaps TRBD1 (6 bases). V dropped 5 bases and J dropped 7 bases, with 15 bases sitting between them. Germline CDR1 and CDR2: SGHTA and FQGNSA. CDR3 length equals 14 residues. CDR3 DNA: TGTGCCAGCAGCAAGCGAGGGCAGGGGAATGAGCAGTTCTTC. Its protein product is CASSKRGQGNEQFF.

The chain combines TRBV6-1 with TRBJ2-1, with 8 bases aligning to TRBD2. This CDR3 contains 16 residues. Trimming cost V 2 bases and J 6 bases; bases outside gene matches: 9. The germline V gene encodes CDR1 MNHNS and CDR2 SASEGT. CDR3 nucleotide sequence: TGTGCCAGCAGTGAATACCAAAGCGGGAGTGGCAATGAGCAGTTCTTC. This codes for CASSEYQSGSGNEQFF.

V gene TRBV5-1 combines with J gene TRBJ2-3; TRBD2 aligns across 8 bases. With V trimmed by 0 bases and J by 6 bases, 9 bases remained unmatched. Germline values: CDR1 SGHRS, CDR2 YFSETQ. The CDR3 has 16 amino acids. CDR3 sequence: CASSLAGGGPLDTQYF. In DNA, the CDR3 is TGCGCCAGCAGCTTGGCGGGCGGGGGGCCCTTGGATACGCAGTATTTT.

The chain is built from TRBV30 and TRBJ2-5, with 9 bases that match TRBD2. The CDR3 consists of 15 residues. Germline V gene data show CDR1 as GTSNPN and CDR2 as SVGIG (reference sequence). V shed 1 base, J shed 5 bases, and the junction held 8 bases outside the gene matches. Here the CDR3 DNA reads TGTGCCTGGAGTGCTAAAGCGGGGGGATATGAGACCCAGTACTTC. This sequence encodes CAWSAKAGGYETQYF.

This chain joins TRBV4-1 and TRBJ2-3; TRBD1 aligns across 10 bases. CDR3 length: 17 residues. The germline V gene has CDR1 MGHRA and CDR2 YSYEKL. V gave up 3 bases and J gave up 1 base; unmatched junction bases: 7. This CDR3 reads CASSHPDRGSRTDTQYF. CDR3 coding DNA: TGCGCCAGCAGCCACCCGGACAGGGGGTCCCGCACAGATACGCAGTATTTT.

V gene TRBV5-1 combines with J gene TRBJ2-5; 13 bases agree with TRBD2. Germline V gene sequence: CDR1 SGHRS, CDR2 YFSETQ. V was clipped by 1 base and J by 5 bases; unmatched bases: 5. This CDR3 is built from 16 residues. The CDR3 nucleotides are TGCGCCAGCAGCTTGACTAGCGGGGGGGCTCCGGAGACCCAGTACTTC. Amino acids: CASSLTSGGAPETQYF.

The gene calls are TRBV6-4 and TRBJ2-2, with 9 bases lining up with TRBD2. The junction had 3 bases not matched to a gene; V was cut back by 3 bases and J by 1 base. The CDR3 runs 16 residues. Germline V CDR1 and CDR2: MRHNA, SNTAGT. In DNA, the CDR3 is TGTGCCAGCAGTGAGACAGCGGGAGGGAACACCGGGGAGCTGTTTTTT. Its protein is CASSETAGGNTGELFF.

J is TRBJ2-3 and V is TRBV18; 7 bases map to TRBD1. V dropped 2 bases and J dropped 0; count of bases not matched to a gene: 2. This CDR3 is 15 amino acids long. Germline loops: CDR1 KGHSH, CDR2 LQKENI. In DNA, the CDR3 is TGTGCCAGCTCACCAACAGGGGCTAGCACAGATACGCAGTATTTT. Protein: CASSPTGASTDTQYF.

V is TRBV27 and J is TRBJ2-1, with D maybe TRBD2 (6 bases). This CDR3 comprises 15 residues. V lost 1 base, J lost 6 bases, and 13 bases lay in between. Germline V gene lookup returns CDR1 MNHEY and CDR2 SMNVEV (reference sequence). The DNA for the CDR3 is TGTGCCAGCAGTTTATTACGGGAGATTCCCAATGAGCAGTTCTTC. It translates to CASSLLREIPNEQFF.

The chain is built from TRBV6-5 and TRBJ2-7; TRBD1 is a possible D gene (6 bases). Germline loops: CDR1 MNHEY, CDR2 SVGAGI. This CDR3 has 14 amino acids. Trimming stripped 2 bases from V and 1 base from J, with 9 bases between. The CDR3 DNA sequence: TGTGCCAGCAGTTACCTAGGACAGTCCTACGAGCAGTACTTC. Encoded protein: CASSYLGQSYEQYF.

V gene TRBV30 combines with J gene TRBJ2-2, with 11 bases identical to TRBD2. Trimming cost V 4 bases and J 10 bases; bases outside gene matches: 14. This CDR3 has 16 residues. CDR1 is GTSNPN and CDR2 is SVGIG in the germline V gene (reference sequence). CDR3 sequence reads: CAWIGFSTSGVAELFF. For the CDR3, the DNA is TGTGCCTGGATCGGGTTTTCGACTAGCGGGGTTGCGGAGCTGTTTTTT.

This clone was detected once. The CDR3, as DNA: TGTGCCAGCACCAAGCAACGGAGGGGAACTGAAGCTTTCTTT. Its translation is CASTKQRRGTEAFF. The J gene is TRBJ1-1, the V gene TRBV2, with D perhaps TRBD1 (5 bases). The V and J ends lost 7 bases and 5 bases respectively, with 17 bases between them. The CDR3 is 14 amino acids. Germline-derived CDR1 and CDR2 are SNHLY and FYNNEI.

This clone was detected only once. V is TRBV5-1 and J is TRBJ2-1; TRBD2 is a possible D gene (6 bases). Germline V gene lookup returns CDR1 SGHRS and CDR2 YFSETQ. The CDR3 has 16 residues. Trimming cost V 4 bases and J 4 bases, with 18 bases left between them. DNA for the CDR3: TGCGCCAGCAGCCCACACCTAAGGGCGGGATACAATGAGCAGTTCTTC. Its protein is CASSPHLRAGYNEQFF.

This chain uses TRBV7-9 with TRBJ2-5, with 7 bases lining up with TRBD2. Germline CDR1 is SEHNR and CDR2 is FQNEAQ (reference sequence). The CDR3 is 14 residues long. The trim removed 6 bases at V and 2 bases at J, leaving 6 bases unmatched. This CDR3 is CASRVTSPQETQYF. CDR3 nucleotide sequence: TGTGCCAGCAGGGTGACTAGCCCACAAGAGACCCAGTACTTC.

This chain uses TRBV10-1 with TRBJ2-3; 11 nucleotides agree with TRBD2. CDR3 length: 15 residues. J was trimmed by 2 bases and V by 4 bases; bases with no gene match: 2. CDR1 and CDR2 from the germline V gene are WNHNN and SYGVQD (reference sequence). CDR3 sequence reads: CASSAGLADTDTQYF. The CDR3 coding sequence is TGCGCCAGCAGTGCGGGACTAGCGGACACAGATACGCAGTATTTT.

The chain couples TRBV7-9 to TRBJ2-3; 11 bases fit TRBD2. J lost 9 bases, V lost 1 base, and 3 bases had no gene match. Per germline, CDR1 SEHNR and CDR2 FQNEAQ (reference sequence). CDR3 length: 14 residues. CDR3 coding DNA: TGTGCCAGCAGCTTAGTCCTAGCGGGAGGCACGCAGTATTTT. It translates to CASSLVLAGGTQYF.

The rearrangement uses TRBV2 and TRBJ1-3; TRBD1 might be the D (6 bases). V lost 5 bases and J 2 bases, leaving 13 bases between the germline ends. CDR3 length: 15 residues. CDR1 SNHLY and CDR2 FYNNEI come from the germline V gene. The CDR3: CASSYNSGAGNTIYF. DNA of the CDR3: TGTGCCAGCAGTTATAATTCAGGGGCTGGAAACACCATATATTTT.

V is TRBV6-1 and J is TRBJ2-3; 7 bases line up with TRBD2. J gave up 3 bases and V 5 bases, and 8 bases lay outside the gene matches. This CDR3 has 15 residues. Per germline, CDR1 MNHNS and CDR2 SASEGT. CDR3 in amino acids: CASSKTSSLTDTQYF. The CDR3 region has the DNA TGTGCCAGCAGTAAGACTAGCAGTTTGACAGATACGCAGTATTTT.

The chain recombines TRBV6-5 with TRBJ2-5, with 8 bases lining up with TRBD2. In germline, CDR1 is MNHEY, CDR2 SVGAGI. This CDR3 is built from 15 residues. V shed 1 base and J 4 bases; nucleotides not matched to a gene: 5. The CDR3 region is CASSYFPGGSETQYF. The CDR3 DNA reads TGTGCCAGCAGTTACTTTCCGGGAGGGTCAGAGACCCAGTACTTC.

The chain employs TRBV7-2 and TRBJ2-5; 7 bases fit TRBD1. Germline trimming cut 4 bases from V and 4 bases from J; bases unmatched to any gene: 9. From germline, CDR1 is SGHTA and CDR2 FQGNSA. The CDR3 extends over 15 amino acids. The CDR3 sequence is CASSYALGGGETQYF. CDR3 DNA: TGTGCCAGCAGCTACGCCCTAGGGGGCGGAGAGACCCAGTACTTC.

The chain recombines TRBV27 with TRBJ1-2; perhaps TRBD1 as D (5 bases). Looked up from germline, CDR1 is MNHEY and CDR2 is SMNVEV (reference sequence). The CDR3 covers 14 residues. V was shortened by 4 bases and J by 7 bases, with 16 bases between the two germline ends. The chain's CDR3 is CASSSPGLGRGYTF. CDR3 DNA: TGTGCCAGCAGTTCCCCAGGGTTGGGTCGTGGCTACACCTTC.

This clone showed up just once. The gene calls are TRBV13 and TRBJ1-1, with 7 nucleotides matching TRBD1. J gave up 3 bases and V 5 bases, and 3 bases lay outside the gene matches. Germline assignment: CDR1 PRHDT and CDR2 FYEKMQ (reference sequence). The CDR3 sequence is 13 residues long. This CDR3 is CASSGQAYTEAFF. The CDR3 bases are TGTGCCAGCAGCGGACAGGCTTACACTGAAGCTTTCTTT.

The CDR3 coding sequence is TGCGCCAGCAGCCAAGACCTAGTGGGCGGGACGACCTACGAGCAGTACTTC. This sequence encodes CASSQDLVGGTTYEQYF. V is TRBV4-3 and J is TRBJ2-7, with TRBD2 as a possible D gene (6 bases). V was clipped by 0 bases and J by 2 bases, with 17 bases between them. The length of the CDR3 is 17 residues. Germline V gene data show CDR1 as LGHNA and CDR2 as YSLEER.

The chain recombines TRBV5-1 with TRBJ2-2; no reliable D call. V lost 0 bases and J lost 7, with 4 bases in between. The CDR3 loop spans 12 amino acids. CDR1 and CDR2 (germline): SGHRS, YFSETQ. CDR3 DNA sequence: TGCGCCAGCAGCTTGGCCCTCGGGGAGCTGTTTTTT. As protein: CASSLALGELFF.

This rearrangement joins TRBV29-1 to TRBJ1-1; 8 bases agree with TRBD1. The germline CDR1 and CDR2 sequences are SQVTM and ANQGSEA. The CDR3 covers 18 residues. V lost 6 bases to trimming and J lost 1 base; unmatched junction nucleotides: 19. CDR3 bases: TGCAGCGTAGCCATTCCCTACAGGGGGAATAGTGGGAACACTGAAGCTTTCTTT. Protein sequence: CSVAIPYRGNSGNTEAFF.

The CDR3 DNA sequence: TGTGCCAGCTCACCAGTGGCTAGCGGGCTGAGCTCCTACGAGCAGTACTTC. It yields the protein CASSPVASGLSSYEQYF. The rearrangement joins TRBV18 to TRBJ2-7, with 8 bases that match TRBD2. The CDR3 totals 17 residues. Germline V gene data show CDR1 as KGHSH and CDR2 as LQKENI. J lost 0 bases, V lost 2 bases, and 9 bases had no gene match.

CDR3 nucleotide sequence: TGTGCCAGCAGTTCGCCAGGGGGAGCGGGAGCTTTCGAGCAGTACTTC. This sequence encodes CASSSPGGAGAFEQYF. The V call is TRBV27, the J call TRBJ2-7, with TRBD2 as a possible D gene (8 bases). V lost 4 bases and J 6 bases, leaving 22 bases between the germline ends. CDR3 length: 16 amino acids. Germline V CDR1 and CDR2: MNHEY, SMNVEV (reference sequence).

The genes are TRBV6-1 and TRBJ2-3, with a possible D match to TRBD2 (5 bases). The V end was cut by 6 bases, the J end by 0 bases, with 10 bases between. CDR3 length: 14 residues. Per germline, CDR1 MNHNS and CDR2 SASEGT. DNA for the CDR3: TGTGCCAGCAGGGCCGTAGCGAGCACAGATACGCAGTATTTT. Protein: CASRAVASTDTQYF.

This chain connects TRBV9 to TRBJ2-1, with 9 bases that match TRBD2. V gave up 4 bases and J gave up 0 bases; unmatched junction bases: 2. This CDR3 contains 15 residues. CDR1 and CDR2 from the germline V gene are SGDLS and YYNGEE. Here the CDR3 reads CASSLAGSSYNEQFF. CDR3 nucleotides: TGTGCCAGCAGCCTAGCGGGGAGCTCCTACAATGAGCAGTTCTTC.